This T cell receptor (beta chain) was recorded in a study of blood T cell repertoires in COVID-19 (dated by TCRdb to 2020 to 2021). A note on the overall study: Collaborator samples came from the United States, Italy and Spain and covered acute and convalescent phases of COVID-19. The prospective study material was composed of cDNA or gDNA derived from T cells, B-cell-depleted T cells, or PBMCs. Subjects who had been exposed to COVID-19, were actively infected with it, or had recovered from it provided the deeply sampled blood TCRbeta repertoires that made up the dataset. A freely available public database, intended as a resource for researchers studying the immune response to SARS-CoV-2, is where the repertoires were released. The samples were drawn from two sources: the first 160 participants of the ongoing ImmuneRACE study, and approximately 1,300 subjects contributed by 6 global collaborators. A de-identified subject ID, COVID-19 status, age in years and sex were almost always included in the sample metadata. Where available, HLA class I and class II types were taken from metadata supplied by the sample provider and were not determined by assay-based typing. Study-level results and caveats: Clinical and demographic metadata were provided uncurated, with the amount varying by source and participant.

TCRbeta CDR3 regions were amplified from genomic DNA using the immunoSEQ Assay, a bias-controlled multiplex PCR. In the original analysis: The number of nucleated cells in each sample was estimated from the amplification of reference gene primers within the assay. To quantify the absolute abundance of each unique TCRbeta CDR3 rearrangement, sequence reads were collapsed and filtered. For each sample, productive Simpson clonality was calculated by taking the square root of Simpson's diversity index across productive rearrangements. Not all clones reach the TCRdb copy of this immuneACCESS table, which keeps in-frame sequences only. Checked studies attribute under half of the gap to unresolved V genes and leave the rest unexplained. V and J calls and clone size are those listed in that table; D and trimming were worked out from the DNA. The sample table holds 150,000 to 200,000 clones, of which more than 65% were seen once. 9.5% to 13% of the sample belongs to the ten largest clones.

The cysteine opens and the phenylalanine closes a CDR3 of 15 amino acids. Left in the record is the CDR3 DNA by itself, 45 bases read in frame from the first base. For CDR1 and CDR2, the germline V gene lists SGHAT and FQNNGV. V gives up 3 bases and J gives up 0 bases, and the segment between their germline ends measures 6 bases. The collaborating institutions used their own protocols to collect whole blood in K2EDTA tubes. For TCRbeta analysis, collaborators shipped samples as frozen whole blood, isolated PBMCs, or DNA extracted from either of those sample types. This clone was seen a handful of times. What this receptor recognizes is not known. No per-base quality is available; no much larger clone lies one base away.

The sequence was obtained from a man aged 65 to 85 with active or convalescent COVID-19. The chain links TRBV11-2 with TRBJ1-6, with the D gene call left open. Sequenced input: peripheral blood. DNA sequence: TGTGCCAGCAGCTTTACGAGCTCCTATAATTCACCCCTCCACTTT. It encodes CASSFTSSYNSPLHF.